This T cell receptor (beta chain) was profiled in a study of shared clonotypes between healthy human individuals. General study results and limits: The researchers took only blood, and tissue repertoires probably look different.

Turning to this clone: Its specificity is not known.

The V gene lost 2 bases and the J gene lost 4 bases, with 15 bases spanning the gap. CDR1 and CDR2 from the germline V gene are SGDLS and YYNGEE. There are 15 residues in the CDR3. TCRdb's copy holds only in-frame clones and misses some; the assay was immunoSEQ multiplex PCR. Seen here are millions of clones, approximately 94% observed once, and the top ten hold around 1.7%. Naive CD8 populations comprised CD45RO-negative cells positively selected for CCR7, excluding terminally differentiated effector memory CD45RA+ cells. This clonotype originated in a man between 18 and 29 years old in good health. Some clones in this sample may be carry-over from other donors' samples. The rearrangement links TRBV9 to TRBJ1-2; no reliable D call. Source material: naive CD8+ T cells from PBMCs. CDR3 sequence reads: CASSVAGSPTYGYTF. The CDR3 region has the DNA TGTGCCAGCAGCGTCGCGGGGTCACCGACCTATGGCTACACCTTC.